There are many counts of the clone carrying this T cell receptor beta chain. This entry belongs to a study of CD8+ T cells in alopecia areata. Reverse transcribed after extraction, RNA yielded cDNA as the sequencing template. Repertoires were generated with immunoSEQ multiplex PCR, while TCRdb's copy carries only in-frame clones and drops some. The sample lists more than 110,000 clones; around 50% were seen once. CDR3 length equals 16 residues. Germline V CDR1 and CDR2: SEHNR, FQNEAQ (reference sequence). The ends lost 5 bases at V and 3 bases at J; junction bases unmatched: 6. The sequence derives from a human donor with alopecia areata. Source: CD4+ T cells sorted from blood, taken at week 0. V and J are TRBV7-9 and TRBJ1-5; 11 bases line up with TRBD1. The chain's CDR3 is CASSPGTGGINQPQHF. CDR3 bases: TGTGCCAGCAGCCCCGGGACAGGGGGTATCAATCAGCCCCAGCATTTT. Full variable domain (remainder filled in from reference TRBV7-9 and TRBJ1-5): DTGVSQNPRHKITKRGQNVTFRCDPISEHNRLYWYRQTLGQGPEFLTYFQNEAQLEKSRLLSDRFSAERPKGSFSTLEIQRTEQGDSAMYLCASSPGTGGINQPQHFGDGTRLSIL.